This T cell receptor (beta chain) was recovered during a study of blood T cell repertoires in COVID-19. Study-level information: Sample material is recorded as cDNA or gDNA derived from T cells, B-cell-depleted T cells, or PBMCs.

CDR1 is SGHRS, CDR2 YFSETQ, per germline. CDR3 length: 15 residues. Trimming removed 6 bases at V and 1 base at J, with 17 bases between. Authors' data handling: Nucleated cell counts were estimated from reference gene primer amplification. Method: immunoSEQ multiplex PCR; TCRdb's copy keeps in-frame clones and lacks some. Clone size and the V and J calls come from that table; the DNA yielded D and trimming. Here the sample spans 78,000 or so clones, about 80% being singletons. The V call is TRBV5-1, the J call TRBJ2-7; D is perhaps TRBD1 (6 bases). The sample was peripheral blood. This sequence was found in a human donor in a cohort sampled during active COVID-19. The CDR3 nucleotides are TGCGCCAGCACCTCAGGGGCAGGCGCTTCCTACGAGCAGTACTTC. Translation gives CASTSGAGASYEQYF.